The clone carrying this TCR beta chain was seen a handful of times. Its antigen is still unknown. This specimen belongs to a study of beta chain features in type 1 diabetes. Every isolated RNA sample was fully reverse transcribed, so sequencing captured expressed TCRB transcripts. The repertoire was sequenced with immunoSEQ multiplex PCR; TCRdb's copy has only in-frame clones and lacks some. The data contain hundreds of thousands of clones, over 10% of them singletons. A single heparinised draw of approximately 0.11 L on average was taken per donor. Broader study findings: Here, the possible influence of HLA type (on TCRB rearrangement) remained unresolved. Type 1 diabetes patients had moderately but significantly shorter TCRB CDR3s in all four CD4+ subsets.

Sequences were obtained from naive CD4+ T cells from blood. The clonotype originates from a man in his late teens or twenties with type 1 diabetes.

For the CDR3, the DNA is TGTGCCAGCAGCTTAGTTGGGACAGTCTCCTACGAGCAGTACTTC. Protein product: CASSLVGTVSYEQYF. The chain carries TRBV7-9 and TRBJ2-7; 7 bases match TRBD1. The CDR3 loop spans 15 amino acids. The germline V gene encodes CDR1 SEHNR and CDR2 FQNEAQ (reference sequence). V shed 1 base, J shed 0 bases, and the junction held 3 bases outside the gene matches. Full variable domain (missing parts from reference TRBV7-9 and TRBJ2-7): DTGVSQNPRHKITKRGQNVTFRCDPISEHNRLYWYRQTLGQGPEFLTYFQNEAQLEKSRLLSDRFSAERPKGSFSTLEIQRTEQGDSAMYLCASSLVGTVSYEQYFGPGTRLTVT.